Shown below are 5 T cell receptor beta chains from a single sample sequenced in a study of shared clonotypes between healthy human individuals. The table came from immunoSEQ multiplex PCR; TCRdb's copy has only in-frame clones and leaves some out. The sample yields 300,000 to 400,000 clones, roughly 84% seen once. The sequencing input was memory CD8+ T cells sorted from blood. Noted subset: CD45RO+ cells pooled with CCR7-negative TemRA cells. The receptors come from a man between 18 and 35 years old in good health.

This clone was seen only a few times. The chain is built from TRBV5-1 and TRBJ2-5, with D maybe TRBD2 (6 bases). Per germline, CDR1 SGHRS and CDR2 YFSETQ. Trimming left V 3 bases short and J 1 base short, with 13 bases between. This CDR3 is built from 15 residues. Here the CDR3 reads CASSSWGEVQETQYF. Written as DNA, the CDR3 is TGCGCCAGCAGCTCCTGGGGGGAGGTCCAAGAGACCCAGTACTTC.

The chain recombines TRBV27 with TRBJ2-7; 9 bases are shared with TRBD2. CDR3 length: 15 amino acids. In germline, CDR1 is MNHEY, CDR2 SMNVEV (reference sequence). The trim removed 0 bases at V and 1 base at J, leaving 1 base unmatched. CDR3 sequence (DNA): TGTGCCAGCAGTTTATCTCTAGCGGGGTCCTACGAGCAGTACTTC. This sequence encodes CASSLSLAGSYEQYF.

The chain couples TRBV11-2 to TRBJ2-1, with 13 bases lining up with TRBD2. Germline V gene lookup returns CDR1 SGHAT and CDR2 FQNNGV. This CDR3 has 19 residues. With 3 bases clipped from V and 1 base from J, the junction kept 9 bases outside the gene matches. CDR3 bases: TGTGCCAGCAGCTTCCACCCCTCGGGACTAGCGGGGTCCTACAATGAGCAGTTCTTC. Its translation is CASSFHPSGLAGSYNEQFF.

This clone was seen just once. The gene calls are TRBV29-1 and TRBJ2-1; 7 positions match TRBD1. This CDR3 region has 11 residues. V shed 7 bases and J 9 bases; nucleotides not matched to a gene: 6. Per the germline V gene, CDR1 is SQVTM and CDR2 is ANQGSEA. The CDR3 is CSAQGGGEQFF. The CDR3 bases are TGCAGCGCCCAAGGGGGCGGTGAGCAGTTCTTC.

This chain uses TRBV6-5 with TRBJ1-3; the D gene is possibly TRBD1 (5 bases). The germline V gene has CDR1 MNHEY and CDR2 SVGAGI. Deletions cut 8 bases from V and 3 bases from J, with 14 bases between. The CDR3 extends over 14 amino acids. The CDR3 spells CASGRSRDGNTIYF. Here the CDR3 DNA reads TGTGCCAGCGGCCGGAGCAGGGATGGAAACACCATATATTTT.